A selection of T cell receptor beta chains follows, all from one sample in a study of neoadjuvant anti-PD-1 for oral cavity cancer. TCRdb's copy holds only in-frame clones and misses some; the assay was immunoSEQ multiplex PCR. The data hold about 42,000 clones, with 75% to 80% observed a single time. The sequencing here drew on PBMCs, taken after nivolumab (anti-PD-1) treatment. These receptor sequences come from a person aged 35-80 years with oral cavity squamous cell carcinoma. Each CDR3 is given with its conserved first and last residue. The D gene is left open where the match is weak. Some rows have no size entry. The others give once, few or many, or a class for an expanded clone.

abundance: NA; j_gene: TRBJ2-7; d_gene: NA; v_gene: TRBV6-1; CDR3aa: CASSVISYEQYF; CDR3nt: TGTGCCAGCAGTGTCATCTCCTACGAGCAGTACTTC
abundance: NA; j_gene: TRBJ2-5; d_gene: NA; v_gene: TRBV7-7; CDR3aa: CASILKGGGPTKETQYF; CDR3nt: TGTGCCAGCATCCTAAAAGGGGGGGGACCAACGAAAGAGACCCAGTACTTC
abundance: NA; j_gene: TRBJ2-3; d_gene: NA; v_gene: TRBV11-2; CDR3aa: CASSAVVARAGTQYF; CDR3nt: TGTGCCAGCAGCGCCGTAGTCGCCCGCGCTGGGACGCAGTATTTT
abundance: NA; j_gene: TRBJ2-1; d_gene: TRBD2; v_gene: TRBV7-9; CDR3aa: CASSLSAGEYNEQFF; CDR3nt: TGTGCCAGCAGCTTATCCGCGGGAGAGTACAATGAGCAGTTCTTC
abundance: NA; j_gene: TRBJ1-6; d_gene: NA; v_gene: TRBV7-2; CDR3aa: CASSLTNSPLHF; CDR3nt: TGTGCCAGCAGCTTAACAAATTCACCCCTCCACTTT
abundance: few; j_gene: TRBJ1-2; d_gene: TRBD1; v_gene: TRBV5-1; CDR3aa: CASSLDRGLGGYTF; CDR3nt: TGCGCCAGCAGCTTGGACAGGGGGCTTGGTGGCTACACCTTC
abundance: NA; j_gene: TRBJ1-1; d_gene: NA; v_gene: TRBV2; CDR3aa: CASSEIRPEAFF; CDR3nt: TGTGCCAGCAGTGAAATCCGGCCTGAAGCTTTCTTT
abundance: NA; j_gene: TRBJ1-5; d_gene: NA; v_gene: TRBV27; CDR3aa: CASSSPSQPQHF; CDR3nt: TGTGCCAGCAGTTCGCCCAGTCAGCCCCAGCATTTT
abundance: NA; j_gene: TRBJ2-6; d_gene: NA; v_gene: TRBV5-1; CDR3aa: CASSPEGIAGANVLTF; CDR3nt: TGCGCCAGCAGCCCCGAGGGGATAGCTGGGGCCAACGTCCTGACTTTC
abundance: once; j_gene: TRBJ1-5; d_gene: NA; v_gene: TRBV10-2; CDR3aa: CASSEPTQPQHF; CDR3nt: TGCGCCAGCAGTGAGCCGACTCAGCCCCAGCATTTT
abundance: NA; j_gene: TRBJ1-6; d_gene: TRBD1; v_gene: TRBV5-1; CDR3aa: CASSLGQGAPPLHF; CDR3nt: TGCGCCAGCAGCTTGGGACAGGGGGCCCCCCCCCTCCACTTT
abundance: NA; j_gene: TRBJ2-1; d_gene: NA; v_gene: TRBV5-1; CDR3aa: CASSLTGQAWNNEQFF; CDR3nt: TGCGCCAGCAGCTTAACCGGGCAGGCTTGGAACAATGAGCAGTTCTTC
abundance: NA; j_gene: TRBJ2-3; d_gene: TRBD1; v_gene: TRBV7-9; CDR3aa: CASSLDRAIKDTQYF; CDR3nt: TGTGCCAGCAGCCTTGACAGGGCCATTAAAGATACGCAGTATTTT
abundance: NA; j_gene: TRBJ1-1; d_gene: NA; v_gene: TRBV30; CDR3aa: CALGQRAFF; CDR3nt: TGTGCCTTGGGGCAGAGAGCTTTCTTT
abundance: few; j_gene: TRBJ1-1; d_gene: TRBD1; v_gene: TRBV29-1; CDR3aa: CSAIRTGRARDTEAFF; CDR3nt: TGCAGCGCCATTAGGACAGGACGCGCCCGCGACACTGAAGCTTTCTTT
abundance: NA; j_gene: TRBJ1-1; d_gene: NA; v_gene: TRBV25-1; CDR3aa: CASSDYPEAFF; CDR3nt: TGTGCCAGCAGTGATTACCCTGAAGCTTTCTTT
abundance: NA; j_gene: TRBJ1-5; d_gene: NA; v_gene: TRBV5-5; CDR3aa: CASSLGLLSNQPQHF; CDR3nt: TGTGCCAGCAGCTTAGGACTCTTGAGCAATCAGCCCCAGCATTTT
abundance: NA; j_gene: TRBJ2-1; d_gene: NA; v_gene: TRBV11-3; CDR3aa: CASSAQERNEQFF; CDR3nt: TGTGCCAGCAGCGCGCAGGAGAGGAATGAGCAGTTCTTC
abundance: NA; j_gene: TRBJ1-1; d_gene: NA; v_gene: TRBV6-1; CDR3aa: CASSEAPVGQGEAFF; CDR3nt: TGTGCCAGCAGTGAAGCTCCGGTCGGGCAGGGCGAAGCTTTCTTT
abundance: NA; j_gene: TRBJ1-2; d_gene: TRBD1; v_gene: TRBV7-2; CDR3aa: CASSLESPRTGGNYGYTF; CDR3nt: TGTGCCAGCAGCTTAGAGAGCCCCAGGACAGGGGGGAACTATGGCTACACCTTC
abundance: NA; j_gene: TRBJ1-1; d_gene: NA; v_gene: TRBV11-3; CDR3aa: CASEGRETEAFF; CDR3nt: TGTGCCAGCGAGGGCAGGGAAACTGAAGCTTTCTTT
abundance: NA; j_gene: TRBJ2-2; d_gene: NA; v_gene: TRBV6-6; CDR3aa: CASSRPTGELFF; CDR3nt: TGTGCCAGCAGTCGACCTACCGGGGAGCTGTTTTTT
abundance: medium-sized; j_gene: TRBJ1-4; d_gene: NA; v_gene: TRBV5-6; CDR3aa: CASSLGATGILFF; CDR3nt: TGTGCCAGCAGCTTGGGTGCAACAGGGATCCTGTTTTTT
abundance: once; j_gene: TRBJ1-2; d_gene: NA; v_gene: TRBV29-1; CDR3aa: CSVERQNNYGYTF; CDR3nt: TGCAGCGTTGAAAGACAAAATAACTATGGCTACACCTTC
abundance: NA; j_gene: TRBJ1-4; d_gene: NA; v_gene: TRBV28; CDR3aa: CASIGGARNEKLFF; CDR3nt: TGTGCCAGCATAGGGGGGGCACGTAATGAAAAACTGTTTTTT
abundance: NA; j_gene: TRBJ2-7; d_gene: NA; v_gene: TRBV29-1; CDR3aa: CSVEEGAYEQYF; CDR3nt: TGCAGCGTTGAAGAAGGAGCCTACGAGCAGTACTTC
abundance: NA; j_gene: TRBJ1-1; d_gene: TRBD1; v_gene: TRBV5-1; CDR3aa: CASSSAGQAGSEAFF; CDR3nt: TGCGCCAGCAGCTCAGCGGGACAGGCGGGGTCTGAAGCTTTCTTT
abundance: NA; j_gene: TRBJ2-2; d_gene: NA; v_gene: TRBV13; CDR3aa: CASTKGDWNSNTGELFF; CDR3nt: TGTGCCAGCACCAAAGGGGACTGGAACTCGAACACCGGGGAGCTGTTTTTT
abundance: NA; j_gene: TRBJ1-1; d_gene: TRBD1; v_gene: TRBV4-1; CDR3aa: CASSPGQGAYAEAFF; CDR3nt: TGCGCCAGCAGCCCCGGACAGGGGGCATACGCTGAAGCTTTCTTT
abundance: once; j_gene: TRBJ2-6; d_gene: NA; v_gene: TRBV2; CDR3aa: CASSDQGTNVLTF; CDR3nt: TGTGCCAGCAGTGACCAGGGTACGAACGTCCTGACTTTC
abundance: NA; j_gene: TRBJ2-7; d_gene: TRBD2; v_gene: TRBV5-1; CDR3aa: CASSLEGLAVYEQYF; CDR3nt: TGCGCCAGCAGCTTGGAGGGACTAGCGGTCTACGAGCAGTACTTC
abundance: once; j_gene: TRBJ2-7; d_gene: NA; v_gene: TRBV5-8; CDR3aa: CASSLQAFYEQYF; CDR3nt: TGTGCCAGCAGCTTGCAGGCCTTCTACGAGCAGTACTTC
abundance: NA; j_gene: TRBJ2-7; d_gene: NA; v_gene: TRBV13; CDR3aa: CASSSRRGRGNVYEQYF; CDR3nt: TGTGCCAGCAGCTCCCGTCGAGGCAGGGGAAATGTCTACGAGCAGTACTTC
abundance: NA; j_gene: TRBJ2-5; d_gene: NA; v_gene: TRBV5-5; CDR3aa: CASSLAPRETQYF; CDR3nt: TGTGCCAGCAGCTTGGCCCCCCGGGAGACCCAGTACTTC
abundance: NA; j_gene: TRBJ1-2; d_gene: TRBD1; v_gene: TRBV5-6; CDR3aa: CASSLGQGRGGYTF; CDR3nt: TGTGCCAGCAGCTTAGGACAGGGAAGAGGTGGCTACACCTTC
abundance: NA; j_gene: TRBJ2-7; d_gene: NA; v_gene: TRBV30; CDR3aa: CAWSPRGTSGYEQYF; CDR3nt: TGTGCCTGGAGTCCCCGGGGTACTAGTGGCTACGAGCAGTACTTC
abundance: NA; j_gene: TRBJ1-2; d_gene: NA; v_gene: TRBV6-5; CDR3aa: CASSYSRRVAYGYTF; CDR3nt: TGTGCCAGCAGTTACTCGAGGAGGGTTGCCTATGGCTACACCTTC
abundance: NA; j_gene: TRBJ2-1; d_gene: TRBD2; v_gene: TRBV7-9; CDR3aa: CASSNSGGANEQFF; CDR3nt: TGTGCCAGCTCTAATAGCGGGGGGGCCAATGAGCAGTTCTTC
abundance: NA; j_gene: TRBJ2-2; d_gene: TRBD2; v_gene: TRBV29-1; CDR3aa: CSVRTSGTTGELFF; CDR3nt: TGCAGCGTTCGGACTAGCGGTACCACCGGGGAGCTGTTTTTT
abundance: NA; j_gene: TRBJ2-7; d_gene: TRBD2; v_gene: TRBV10-3; CDR3aa: CAISESGIAGSYEQYF; CDR3nt: TGTGCCATCAGTGAGTCGGGAATAGCGGGGTCCTACGAGCAGTACTTC
abundance: once; j_gene: TRBJ2-7; d_gene: NA; v_gene: TRBV7-9; CDR3aa: CASSLAPGDYEQYF; CDR3nt: TGTGCCAGCAGCTTAGCCCCTGGGGACTACGAGCAGTACTTC
abundance: NA; j_gene: TRBJ2-7; d_gene: TRBD1; v_gene: TRBV9; CDR3aa: CASSSGTGLVSYEQYF; CDR3nt: TGTGCCAGCAGCTCTGGGACAGGGCTCGTCTCCTACGAGCAGTACTTC
abundance: NA; j_gene: TRBJ1-2; d_gene: NA; v_gene: TRBV6-4; CDR3aa: CASSPFDRANYGYTF; CDR3nt: TGTGCCAGCAGCCCCTTTGACCGGGCTAACTATGGCTACACCTTC
abundance: NA; j_gene: TRBJ2-7; d_gene: TRBD1; v_gene: TRBV7-9; CDR3aa: CASSSRQGTYEQYF; CDR3nt: TGTGCCAGCAGCAGCAGACAGGGGACCTACGAGCAGTACTTC
abundance: NA; j_gene: TRBJ2-1; d_gene: NA; v_gene: TRBV30; CDR3aa: CAWSVKAIEQFF; CDR3nt: TGTGCCTGGAGTGTAAAGGCGATTGAGCAGTTCTTC
abundance: NA; j_gene: TRBJ2-7; d_gene: TRBD1; v_gene: TRBV5-4; CDR3aa: CASSRGQPYEQYF; CDR3nt: TGTGCCAGCAGCCGGGGACAGCCCTACGAGCAGTACTTC
abundance: once; j_gene: TRBJ1-5; d_gene: NA; v_gene: TRBV9; CDR3aa: CASSVAGDRQPQHF; CDR3nt: TGTGCCAGCAGCGTAGCAGGGGATCGGCAGCCCCAGCATTTT
abundance: NA; j_gene: TRBJ1-1; d_gene: NA; v_gene: TRBV5-8; CDR3aa: CASSLGRTEAFF; CDR3nt: TGTGCCAGCAGCTTAGGGCGGACTGAAGCTTTCTTT
abundance: NA; j_gene: TRBJ2-7; d_gene: NA; v_gene: TRBV18; CDR3aa: CASSPPSSSYEQYF; CDR3nt: TGTGCCAGCTCACCGCCCTCGAGCTCCTACGAGCAGTACTTC
abundance: NA; j_gene: TRBJ1-1; d_gene: NA; v_gene: TRBV6-5; CDR3aa: CASSYLDRSEAFF; CDR3nt: TGTGCCAGCAGTTACTTAGACAGGAGTGAAGCTTTCTTT
abundance: NA; j_gene: TRBJ2-7; d_gene: NA; v_gene: TRBV5-8; CDR3aa: CASSLGQGGGYEQYF; CDR3nt: TGTGCCAGCAGCTTGGGACAGGGAGGTGGCTACGAGCAGTACTTC
abundance: NA; j_gene: TRBJ2-7; d_gene: NA; v_gene: TRBV19; CDR3aa: CASSIELQSYEQYF; CDR3nt: TGTGCCAGTAGTATAGAGCTCCAGAGTTACGAGCAGTACTTC